Listed below are T cell receptor beta chains from one sample, sequenced in a study of shared clonotypes between healthy human individuals. Method: immunoSEQ multiplex PCR; TCRdb's copy keeps in-frame clones and lacks some. The table lists fewer than 600,000 clones, around 74% of them singletons. The specimen sequenced was PBMCs. Receptors were obtained from a woman aged 40 to 50 in good health. Some clones in this sample may be carry-over from other donors' samples. Both conserved end residues are part of each CDR3. The order of the fields is V gene, D gene, clone size, J gene, CDR3 DNA, CDR3 protein. The D gene is left open where the match is weak. Expanded clones get a size class; other rows say once, few or many, or leave the size out.

TRBV28	-	-	TRBJ1-2	TGTGCCAGCAGTTGGCCAGAGATTAACTATGGCTACACCTTC	CASSWPEINYGYTF
TRBV19	TRBD2	few	TRBJ2-1	TGTGCCAGTAGTATATTGGGCGGGAGAACCTACAATGAGCAGTTCTTC	CASSILGGRTYNEQFF
TRBV15	-	-	TRBJ2-2	TGTGCCACCATGATCGGGGCTAGTCGTTGGGAGAACACCGGGGAGCTGTTTTTT	CATMIGASRWENTGELFF
TRBV12-5	-	-	TRBJ2-1	TGTGCTAGTGAGAGCACAGTATCCAATGAGCAGTTCTTC	CASESTVSNEQFF
TRBV18	-	-	TRBJ1-2	TGTGCCAGCTCACCACAGGTGCCAGACTATGGCTACACCTTC	CASSPQVPDYGYTF
TRBV30	TRBD2	-	TRBJ2-7	TGTGCCACCGGACTAGCGGGAGGACACGAGCAGTACTTC	CATGLAGGHEQYF
TRBV5-6	-	-	TRBJ2-3	TGTGCCAGCAGCCGCTATAGTTTAGTGGGCACAGATACGCAGTATTTT	CASSRYSLVGTDTQYF
TRBV27	TRBD1	few	TRBJ1-5	TGTGCCAGCAGTTTATTCGGGACAGGGAATCTCAATCAGCCCCAGCATTTT	CASSLFGTGNLNQPQHF
TRBV28	-	-	TRBJ1-2	TGTGCCAGCAGTCCGCCTACAGGGACGAGAGGCTACACCTTC	CASSPPTGTRGYTF
TRBV6-4	TRBD2	-	TRBJ2-1	TGTGCCAGCAGCGACGAAGGACTAGCGGGAGTTGAGCAGTTCTTC	CASSDEGLAGVEQFF
TRBV9	-	-	TRBJ2-5	TGTGCCAGCAGCCCCGACGGTTACCAAGAGACCCAGTACTTC	CASSPDGYQETQYF
TRBV7-8	TRBD1	-	TRBJ2-7	TGTGCCAGCAGCTCAGACAGGGGTCGTCTATACGAGCAGTACTTC	CASSSDRGRLYEQYF
TRBV29-1	TRBD1	once	TRBJ2-2	TGCAGCGGCCGGACAGGGAACACCGGGGAGCTGTTTTTT	CSGRTGNTGELFF
TRBV4-2	TRBD2	-	TRBJ2-7	TGTGCCAGCAGCCAAGATCGGACGCGGGAGGGAACCTACGAGCAGTACTTC	CASSQDRTREGTYEQYF
TRBV6-5	-	-	TRBJ1-1	TGTGCCAGCATTCGGGACACTGAAGCTTTCTTT	CASIRDTEAFF
TRBV15	-	-	TRBJ2-1	TGTGCCACCAGCAGGGAGGGTCGGAGCTCCTACAATGAGCAGTTCTTC	CATSREGRSSYNEQFF
TRBV11-2	TRBD1	-	TRBJ1-1	TGTGCCAGCGCAGGGGGCCCGAACACTGAAGCTTTCTTT	CASAGGPNTEAFF
TRBV29-1	-	-	TRBJ2-1	TGCAGCGTTGAAGGGGGTGACTTAATTCTGGATGAGCAGTTCTTC	CSVEGGDLILDEQFF
TRBV19	-	-	TRBJ1-5	TGTGCCAGTAGTAAACGGATCAGGGACAATCAGCCCCAGCATTTT	CASSKRIRDNQPQHF
TRBV11-2	-	few	TRBJ1-1	TGTGCCAGCAGCTTATGGGGGGGCCAGGAAGCTTTCTTT	CASSLWGGQEAFF
TRBV11-2	-	-	TRBJ2-1	TGTGCCAGCAGCTCCGATGGACACAATGAGCAGTTCTTC	CASSSDGHNEQFF
TRBV7-9	TRBD2	once	TRBJ2-2	TGTGCCAGCAGCCCGAAAATGGGGCTAGCGGGAAGGTCCGGGGAGCTGTTTTTT	CASSPKMGLAGRSGELFF
TRBV18	TRBD2	-	TRBJ2-7	TGTGCCAGCTCCCATTCCGGGACTAGCGAGGTCGAGCAGTACTTC	CASSHSGTSEVEQYF
TRBV10-1	TRBD2	-	TRBJ2-7	TGCGCCAGCAGTAATCGACTAGCGGGAGTTCACGAGCAGTACTTC	CASSNRLAGVHEQYF
TRBV13	TRBD2	-	TRBJ2-7	TGCGCCAGCAGCCGGACTAGCGGGAGCTACGAGCAGTACTTC	CASSRTSGSYEQYF
TRBV30	TRBD2	-	TRBJ2-1	TGTGCCTGGAACGGGAGGAACTACAATGAGCAGTTCTTC	CAWNGRNYNEQFF
TRBV9	TRBD1	-	TRBJ1-2	TGTGCCAGCAGCGCGCAACCGGGACAGGACTATGGCTACACCTTC	CASSAQPGQDYGYTF
TRBV7-9	TRBD2	-	TRBJ2-5	TGTGCCAGCAGCTTATCTAGCGGGAAGGAGACCCAGTACTTC	CASSLSSGKETQYF
TRBV9	-	once	TRBJ1-4	TGTGCCAGCAGCGTCTCACACAACAGTAATGAAAAACTGTTTTTT	CASSVSHNSNEKLFF
TRBV21-1	-	-	TRBJ1-1	TGTGCCGCCATTCAGAGGGCTTTCTTT	CAAIQRAFF
TRBV6-6	-	-	TRBJ1-2	TGTGCCAGCAGTTACGACGGACCTAACTATGGCTACACCTTC	CASSYDGPNYGYTF
TRBV7-9	-	few	TRBJ1-1	TGTGCCAGCAGGCCGACAGGAAACACTGAAGCTTTCTTT	CASRPTGNTEAFF
TRBV4-1	TRBD1	-	TRBJ2-7	TGCGCCAGCAGCCCCGGGACAGACAACTACGAGCAGTACTTC	CASSPGTDNYEQYF
TRBV30	-	-	TRBJ2-7	TGTGCCTGGAGTGGTTGGAGGGCTCTTGGCGAGCAGTACTTC	CAWSGWRALGEQYF
TRBV29-1	-	-	TRBJ1-1	TGCAGCGTTTACCAGGTCTTTAACACTGAAGCTTTCTTT	CSVYQVFNTEAFF